This T cell receptor beta chain is from a study of T-cell reconstitution after alpha-beta-depleted transplantation in children (dated by TCRdb to the mid-2010s). Regarding the complete study: The study quantitatively tracked T-cell immune reconstitution after TCRalphabeta/CD19-depleted allogeneic hematopoietic cell transplantation in children using TCR repertoire profiling.

Library generation was performed with PCR. Sequenced on an Illumina HiSeq 2500. To normalize quantification of the TCRbeta repertoire, the TCR libraries were built with molecular barcoding that relied on unique molecular identifiers. TCRdb redid the processing of the public reads, applying fastp at Q25 and MiXCR, and retained in-frame beta chains. CDR3 protein duplicates are merged, each entry listing the most common genes and DNA. The sample profile shows a few hundred thousand distinct CDR3 sequences; over 20% of them were found once. Of the sample, 3.5% to 4% falls within the top ten clones. Comment on this clonotype: The specificity of this receptor is unknown. Per-base qualities were not stored, and no clone one base away is much larger.

The CDR3 runs 16 residues from the cysteine to the phenylalanine. Solely the CDR3 DNA is kept, with 48 bases framed from the first base. The germline V gene (reference sequence) supplies CDR1 DFQATT and CDR2 SNEGSKA. Ends trimmed: V by 6 bases, J by 2 bases; bases unmatched to a gene: 15. The TCR comes from a human donor who donated a stem cell graft to a child with acute myeloid leukemia. This chain joins TRBV20-1 to TRBJ2-5; TRBD2 fits 7 bases in the junction. Specimen: PBMCs from the stem cell graft donor, collected from the stem cell graft. The CDR3 sequence is CSASGAASGAQETQYF. At the DNA level, the sequence is TGCAGTGCCTCCGGGGCGGCTAGCGGAGCTCAAGAGACCCAGTACTTC.